One sample yielded the 17 T cell receptor beta chains listed below, sequenced in a study of CXCR3-negative and CXCR3-positive naive CD8 T cells. The libraries of TRB cDNA were constructed through 5' RACE using UMI labels. TCRdb re-called the 5' RACE reads and catalogs CDR3 proteins one per entry, DNA excluded. The sample spans some 130,000 distinct CDR3 sequences; the ten largest clones claim nearly 0.5%. Sequenced input: naive CXCR3- CD8+ T cells from blood. Subset in this sample: CD45RO-CCR7+CD27+CD95- naive CD8+ T cells lacking CXCR3 (TNR3-). The receptor set was obtained from a human donor in good health. Some clones in this sample may be carry-over from other donors' samples.

J is TRBJ2-3 and V is TRBV2; the D gene TCRdb calls, TRBD1, cannot be checked with no DNA. CDR1 and CDR2 (germline): SNHLY, FYNNEI. The CDR3 has 17 residues. The CDR3 loop reads CASTGARRASSTDTQYF.

V and J are TRBV7-9 and TRBJ2-2; TCRdb's D call of TRBD2 is untestable without DNA. CDR3 length equals 17 residues. Germline V gene data show CDR1 as SEHNR and CDR2 as FQNEAQ (reference sequence). CDR3 amino acids: CASSLAELAGTTGELFF.

This chain joins TRBV7-9 and TRBJ2-1. This CDR3 comprises 15 residues. Germline assignment: CDR1 SEHNR and CDR2 FQNEAQ (reference sequence). The CDR3 sequence: CASSLVFGSYNEQFF.

The CDR3 region is CASSNSGTQETQYF. The J gene is TRBJ2-5, the V gene TRBV7-9; TCRdb's D gene call, TRBD2, goes unchecked for lack of DNA. Germline values: CDR1 SEHNR, CDR2 FQNEAQ (reference sequence). This CDR3 is 14 amino acids long. Using reference TRBV7-9 and TRBJ2-5 for the parts outside the CDR3, the full variable domain is DTGVSQNPRHKITKRGQNVTFRCDPISEHNRLYWYRQTLGQGPEFLTYFQNEAQLEKSRLLSDRFSAERPKGSFSTLEIQRTEQGDSAMYLCASSNSGTQETQYFGPGTRLLVL.

This sequence joins TRBV14 and TRBJ2-1; TCRdb reports TRBD1, a call that lacks DNA to check it against. Germline V lookup: CDR1 SGHDN, CDR2 FVKESK. The CDR3 runs 16 residues. The CDR3 sequence: CASSFTPGTGMHEQFF.

The genes are TRBV11-1 and TRBJ1-1; with no DNA, the TCRdb D assignment of TRBD1 cannot be verified. There are 11 residues in the CDR3. CDR1 and CDR2 (germline): SGHAT, FQDESV (reference sequence). CDR3: CASTLGTDSFF.

The V gene is TRBV19, the J gene TRBJ2-1. Germline values: CDR1 LNHDA, CDR2 SQIVND (reference sequence). This CDR3 region has 15 residues. The CDR3 sequence is CASSPTGGPYNEQFF.

The chain has TRBV4-1 and TRBJ1-1; the D call of TRBD1 rests on TCRdb alone, since no DNA is present to check it. In germline, CDR1 is MGHRA, CDR2 YSYEKL. The CDR3 is 16 amino acids. The chain's CDR3 is CASSQDPGQPNTEAFF.

The chain carries TRBV9 and TRBJ2-2; TCRdb's D call, TRBD1, is unchecked because there is no DNA. The germline gives CDR1 SGDLS, CDR2 YYNGEE. CDR3 length: 15 residues. CDR3 protein: CASSEPSQGTGELFF.

The CDR3 loop reads CASSPERGSYNEQFF. V gene TRBV7-6 combines with J gene TRBJ2-1. This CDR3 region has 15 residues. Germline V gene data show CDR1 as SGHVS and CDR2 as FNYEAQ.

The chain joins TRBV29-1 to TRBJ2-5; TCRdb returns TRBD2, unconfirmable since there is no DNA. The CDR3 consists of 11 residues. Germline CDR1 reads SQVTM; CDR2 reads ANQGSEA. The CDR3 loop reads CSVEGGETQYF.

V and J are TRBV3-1 and TRBJ2-1; the D gene TCRdb calls, TRBD1, cannot be checked with no DNA. Germline CDR1 is LGHDT and CDR2 is YNNKEL (reference sequence). This CDR3 region has 16 residues. CDR3 in amino acids: CASSPSPGVTYNEQFF.

The gene calls are TRBV5-6 and TRBJ2-3; TCRdb selects TRBD2, and the lack of DNA leaves this call unchecked. Germline CDR1 SGHDT, CDR2 YYEEEE. The CDR3 is made up of 19 amino acids. CDR3 sequence reads: CASSPIPAGPIFTTDTQYF.

This chain connects TRBV28 to TRBJ2-1; the TRBD1 assignment by TCRdb is unverifiable without DNA. From germline, CDR1 is MDHEN and CDR2 SYDVKM. This CDR3 has 14 amino acids. The CDR3 sequence: CASSLVAVGHEQFF.

The J gene is TRBJ2-2, the V gene TRBV6-6; TCRdb picks TRBD1, but there is no DNA to check that call. Germline V gene sequence: CDR1 MNHNY, CDR2 SVGAGI (reference sequence). The CDR3 has 17 amino acids. The CDR3: CASSYWRDRPLDGELFF.

This rearrangement joins TRBV2 to TRBJ2-7; lacking DNA, the TRBD1 call made by TCRdb goes unchecked. CDR1 SNHLY and CDR2 FYNNEI come from the germline V gene. The CDR3 sequence is 13 residues long. CDR3 protein: CASSAGQGHEQYF.

This chain links TRBV7-9 with TRBJ2-7; TCRdb returns TRBD1, unconfirmable since there is no DNA. The CDR3 loop spans 17 amino acids. Germline V lookup: CDR1 SEHNR, CDR2 FQNEAQ (reference sequence). CDR3 protein: CASSQQTGPKSSYEQYF.